The 18 T cell receptor beta chains listed next were all sequenced from one sample in a study of immune evolution from preneoplasia to lung adenocarcinoma. TCRdb keeps only in-frame clones here, not all; method: immunoSEQ multiplex PCR. Among 9,300 or so clones, around 86% were seen once, and the ten largest hold about 8%. Sequencing was done on a sample of FFPE minimally invasive lung adenocarcinoma tissue. These receptors all stem from a donor aged 70 or over with lung adenocarcinoma.

The chain employs TRBV7-8 and TRBJ2-5; 9 positions agree with TRBD1. Trimming at V came to 5 bases and at J to 3 bases, leaving 10 bases not matched to a gene. This CDR3 contains 16 residues. In germline, CDR1 is SGHVS, CDR2 FQNEAQ. The CDR3 DNA sequence: TGTGCCAGCAGCCCTACAAGACAGGGGGAGGAAGAGACCCAGTACTTC. Protein sequence: CASSPTRQGEEETQYF.

The genes are TRBV30 and TRBJ2-7; the D gene is possibly TRBD1 (6 bases). The CDR3 sequence is 14 residues long. Trimming shortened V by 3 bases and J by 3 bases, and 15 bases separated the two germline ends. The germline gives CDR1 GTSNPN, CDR2 SVGIG (reference sequence). Here the CDR3 reads CAWRLPTGSYEQYF. CDR3 DNA sequence: TGTGCCTGGAGACTACCGACAGGAAGCTACGAGCAGTACTTC.

The CDR3 loop is CASSEGSGLSSYEQYF. The CDR3 DNA reads TGTGCCAGCAGTGAAGGTAGCGGGTTGAGCTCCTACGAGCAGTACTTC. The chain joins TRBV6-1 to TRBJ2-7, with TRBD2 matching 7 bases. Germline assignment: CDR1 MNHNS and CDR2 SASEGT. V lost 1 base, J lost 0 bases, and 6 bases stayed unmatched. This CDR3 is 16 amino acids long.

The chain is built from TRBV6-1 and TRBJ2-6; D perhaps matches TRBD1 (5 bases). The germline gives CDR1 MNHNS, CDR2 SASEGT. The CDR3 covers 13 residues. V lost 11 bases and J lost 4, with 12 bases in between. The CDR3 loop is CAGASAGANVLTF. CDR3 nucleotides: TGTGCCGGGGCGAGTGCCGGGGCCAACGTCCTGACTTTC.

CDR3 region: CASSLWGGGNTGELFF. CDR3 DNA: TGCGCCAGCAGCTTGTGGGGAGGAGGGAACACCGGGGAGCTGTTTTTT. The chain joins TRBV5-1 to TRBJ2-2; tentatively, D is TRBD2 (6 bases). The CDR3 runs 16 residues. In germline, CDR1 is SGHRS, CDR2 YFSETQ. With 1 base removed from V and 1 base from J, the gap between germline ends came to 11 bases. Full variable domain (rest looked up from reference TRBV5-1 and TRBJ2-2): KAGVTQTPRYLIKTRGQQVTLSCSPISGHRSVSWYQQTPGQGLQFLFEYFSETQRNKGNFPGRFSGRQFSNSRSEMNVSTLELGDSALYLCASSLWGGGNTGELFFGEGSRLTVL.

The chain has TRBV5-1 and TRBJ2-1; 9 bases align to TRBD1. This CDR3 is 17 amino acids long. CDR1 and CDR2 (germline): SGHRS, YFSETQ. V lost 0 bases and J lost 6; bases outside the gene matches: 10. In DNA form, the CDR3 reads TGCGCCAGCAGCTTGGGGGGTACAGGGGGCAAGATCAATGAGCAGTTCTTC. Its translation is CASSLGGTGGKINEQFF.

V usage is TRBV5-5 and J usage is TRBJ2-1, with D unresolved. From germline, CDR1 is SGHKS and CDR2 YYEKEE (reference sequence). This CDR3 spans 14 amino acids. Trimming shortened V by 4 bases and J by 7 bases, and 15 bases separated the two germline ends. The CDR3 DNA reads as TGTGCCAGCAGCGATTACGCTGGGCGAAATGAGCAGTTCTTC. Translation gives CASSDYAGRNEQFF.

The chain recombines TRBV5-1 with TRBJ2-5; no reliable D call. The germline V gene encodes CDR1 SGHRS and CDR2 YFSETQ. The CDR3 runs 13 residues. Trimming removed 3 bases at V and 5 bases at J, with 11 bases between. CDR3 sequence reads: CASSYIERETQYF. The CDR3 DNA is TGCGCCAGCAGCTACATCGAAAGGGAGACCCAGTACTTC.

This rearrangement joins TRBV5-8 to TRBJ1-1; a weak D match, TRBD1 (6 bases). Germline V lookup: CDR1 SGHTS, CDR2 YDEGEE. This CDR3 has 18 residues. V gave up 3 bases and J gave up 1 base, with 22 bases separating them. CDR3 DNA sequence: TGTGCCAGCAGCTCTTCGACAGGTAGGACCCTGAGGAACACTGAAGCTTTCTTT. This sequence encodes CASSSSTGRTLRNTEAFF.

The genes are TRBV19 and TRBJ1-3; no reliable D call. This CDR3 has 14 amino acids. Germline V gene data show CDR1 as LNHDA and CDR2 as SQIVND (reference sequence). The V end was cut by 6 bases, the J end by 2 bases, with 11 bases between. CDR3 nucleotides: TGTGCCAGTAGCCAGAGACCGACTGGAAACACCATATATTTT. Its protein is CASSQRPTGNTIYF.

The chain links TRBV7-8 to TRBJ2-7; D perhaps matches TRBD2 (5 bases). Per germline, CDR1 SGHVS and CDR2 FQNEAQ. This CDR3 is built from 14 residues. Trimming left V 3 bases short and J 2 bases short, with 11 bases between. This chain's CDR3 is CASSFDYPTYEQYF. For the CDR3, the DNA is TGTGCCAGCAGCTTCGACTACCCAACCTACGAGCAGTACTTC. Combining the CDR3 with reference TRBV7-8 and TRBJ2-7 gives the whole variable domain GAGVSQSPRYKVAKRGQDVALRCDPISGHVSLFWYQQALGQGPEFLTYFQNEAQLDKSGLPSDRFFAERPEGSVSTLKIQRTQQEDSAVYLCASSFDYPTYEQYFGPGTRLTVT.

V gene TRBV28 combines with J gene TRBJ2-3; TRBD2 agrees at 11 bases. The CDR3 is 16 amino acids. Germline-derived CDR1 and CDR2 are MDHEN and SYDVKM. The J segment lost 0 bases and the V segment lost 5 bases, leaving 4 bases of the junction unmatched. CDR3 protein: CASSTSGRRSTDTQYF. The CDR3 nucleotides are TGTGCCAGCAGTACTAGCGGGAGACGAAGCACAGATACGCAGTATTTT.

In this sample, this clone turned up once. The V call is TRBV30, the J call TRBJ2-7; 10 bases map to TRBD2. Germline V gives CDR1 GTSNPN, CDR2 SVGIG (reference sequence). V gave up 5 bases and J gave up 6 bases; unmatched junction bases: 7. The CDR3 covers 13 residues. The CDR3 region is CAWARGLASEQYF. The CDR3 DNA reads TGTGCCTGGGCCCGGGGACTAGCGAGCGAGCAGTACTTC. Supplemented by reference TRBV30 and TRBJ2-7, the full variable domain reads SQTIHQWPATLVQPVGSPLSLECTVEGTSNPNLYWYRQAAGRGLQLLFYSVGIGQISSEVPQNLSASRPQDRQFILSSKKLLLSDSGFYLCAWARGLASEQYFGPGTRLTVT.

The chain employs TRBV7-9 and TRBJ1-1; TRBD1 might be the D (5 bases). CDR3 size: 14 residues. The V and J ends lost 5 bases and 3 bases respectively, with 13 bases between them. Germline CDR1 and CDR2: SEHNR and FQNEAQ (reference sequence). The CDR3 coding sequence is TGTGCCAGCAGCACATGGACAATGGACACTGAAGCTTTCTTT. Translation gives CASSTWTMDTEAFF. Filled out from reference TRBV7-9 and TRBJ1-1, the complete variable domain reads DTGVSQNPRHKITKRGQNVTFRCDPISEHNRLYWYRQTLGQGPEFLTYFQNEAQLEKSRLLSDRFSAERPKGSFSTLEIQRTEQGDSAMYLCASSTWTMDTEAFFGQGTRLTVV.

The J gene is TRBJ1-3, the V gene TRBV19; TRBD2 agrees at 7 bases. The J call may be in error: the DNA end matches TRBJ2-2 better. The CDR3 totals 14 residues. Germline loops: CDR1 LNHDA, CDR2 SQIVND (reference sequence). The CDR3 region has the DNA TGTGCCAGCGAGCGCGGGGGAAACACCGGGGAGCTGTTTTTT. This codes for CASERGGNTGELFF.

The chain employs TRBV30 and TRBJ1-2, with 8 bases that match TRBD1. After removal of 5 bases from V and 4 bases from J, the junction contained 3 bases not matched to a gene. The CDR3 spans 12 residues. Germline CDR1 is GTSNPN and CDR2 is SVGIG (reference sequence). The CDR3 sequence: CAWRTGGYGYTF. CDR3 bases: TGTGCCTGGCGTACAGGGGGCTATGGCTACACCTTC.

The chain recombines TRBV11-2 with TRBJ2-5; 9 nucleotides line up with TRBD1. Trimming cost V 3 bases and J 4 bases; bases outside gene matches: 6. CDR3 length equals 15 residues. The germline V gene encodes CDR1 SGHAT and CDR2 FQNNGV. CDR3 in DNA: TGTGCCAGCAGCTTGGGGGACAGGGATGCAGAGACCCAGTACTTC. Protein product: CASSLGDRDAETQYF.

The chain carries TRBV6-1 and TRBJ2-5; 11 bases are shared with TRBD1. The germline gives CDR1 MNHNS, CDR2 SASEGT. Trimming took 8 bases from V and 5 from J; bases not matched to a gene: 7. CDR3 length: 14 amino acids. The CDR3 is CASRTGTGGETQYF. Here the CDR3 DNA reads TGTGCCAGCCGAACCGGGACAGGGGGGGAGACCCAGTACTTC.